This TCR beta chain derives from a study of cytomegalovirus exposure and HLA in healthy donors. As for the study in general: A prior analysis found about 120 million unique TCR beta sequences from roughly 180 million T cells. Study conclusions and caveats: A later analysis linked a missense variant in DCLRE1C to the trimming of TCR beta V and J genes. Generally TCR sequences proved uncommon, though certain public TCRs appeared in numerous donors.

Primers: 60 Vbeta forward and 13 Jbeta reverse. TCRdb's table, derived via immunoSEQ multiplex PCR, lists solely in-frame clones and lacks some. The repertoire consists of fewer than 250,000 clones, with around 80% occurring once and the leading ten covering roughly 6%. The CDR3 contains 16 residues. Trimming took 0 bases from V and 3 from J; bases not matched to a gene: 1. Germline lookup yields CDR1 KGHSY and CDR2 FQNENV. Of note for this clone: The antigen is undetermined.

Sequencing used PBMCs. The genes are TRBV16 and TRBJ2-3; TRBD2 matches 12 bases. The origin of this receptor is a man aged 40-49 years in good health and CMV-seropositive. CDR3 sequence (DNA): TGTGCCAGCAGCCAATCGACTAGCGGGAGTACAGATACGCAGTATTTT. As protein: CASSQSTSGSTDTQYF.